Only a few counts were recorded for the clone carrying this T cell receptor beta chain. These data are taken from a study of T-cell memory formation after mild COVID-19. TCRdb fed the 5' RACE reads into MiXCR, producing one record per CDR3 protein. The sample consists of approximately 350,000 distinct CDR3 sequences, under 30% of them appearing once. There are 12 residues in the CDR3. The V gene's germline CDR1 is SGHVS and CDR2 FQNEAQ. V dropped 5 bases and J dropped 8 bases, with 10 bases sitting between them. V usage is TRBV7-8 and J usage is TRBJ2-1; either TRBD1 or TRBD2 may supply D (5 bases each). The clonotype originates from an adult woman who had mild COVID-19 (a few samples of this study predate the infection). Cell type and time point are not known. The specimen sequenced was PBMCs or a T cell subset sorted from them (not recorded which). The CDR3, as DNA: TGTGCCAGCAGCCCCTGGGACCATGAGCAGTTCTTC. Translating it yields CASSPWDHEQFF.